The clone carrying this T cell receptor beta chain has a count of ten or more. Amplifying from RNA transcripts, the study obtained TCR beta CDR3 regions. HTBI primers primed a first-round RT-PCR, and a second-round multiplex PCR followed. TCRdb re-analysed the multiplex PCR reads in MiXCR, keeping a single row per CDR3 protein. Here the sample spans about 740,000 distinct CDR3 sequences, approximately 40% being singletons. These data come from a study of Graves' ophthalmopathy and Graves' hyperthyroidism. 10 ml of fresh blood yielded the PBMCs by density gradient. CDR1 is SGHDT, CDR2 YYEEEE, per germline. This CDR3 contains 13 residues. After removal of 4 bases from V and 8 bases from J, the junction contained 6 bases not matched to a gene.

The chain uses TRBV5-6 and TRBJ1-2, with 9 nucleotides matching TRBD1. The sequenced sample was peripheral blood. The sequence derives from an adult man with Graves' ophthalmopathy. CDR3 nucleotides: TGTGCCAGCAGCCACCGGGACAGGGAAGGCTACACCTTC. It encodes CASSHRDREGYTF. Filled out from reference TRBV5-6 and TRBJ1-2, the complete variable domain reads DAGVTQSPTHLIKTRGQQVTLRCSPKSGHDTVSWYQQALGQGPQFIFQYYEEEERQRGNFPDRFSGHQFPNYSSELNVNALLLGDSALYLCASSHRDREGYTFGSGTRLTVV.